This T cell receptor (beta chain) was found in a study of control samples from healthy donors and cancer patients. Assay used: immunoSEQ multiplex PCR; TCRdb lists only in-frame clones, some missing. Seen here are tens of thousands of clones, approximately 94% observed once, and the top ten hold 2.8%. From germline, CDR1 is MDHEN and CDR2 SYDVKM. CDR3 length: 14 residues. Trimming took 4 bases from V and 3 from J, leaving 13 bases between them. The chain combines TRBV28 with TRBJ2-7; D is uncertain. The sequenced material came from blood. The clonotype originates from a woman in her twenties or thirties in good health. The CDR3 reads CASSYWQPNYEQYF. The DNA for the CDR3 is TGTGCCAGCAGTTATTGGCAGCCAAACTACGAGCAGTACTTC.